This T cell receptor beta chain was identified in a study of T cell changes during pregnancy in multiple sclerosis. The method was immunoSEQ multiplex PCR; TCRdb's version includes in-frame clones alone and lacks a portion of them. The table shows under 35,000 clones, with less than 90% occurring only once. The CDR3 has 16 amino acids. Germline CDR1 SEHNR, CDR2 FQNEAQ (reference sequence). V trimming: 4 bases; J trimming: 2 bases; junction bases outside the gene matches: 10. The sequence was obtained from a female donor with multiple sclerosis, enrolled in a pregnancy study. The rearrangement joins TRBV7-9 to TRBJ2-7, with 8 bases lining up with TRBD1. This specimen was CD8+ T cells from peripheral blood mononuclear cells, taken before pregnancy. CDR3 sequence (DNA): TGTGCCAGCAGCTCACCCCGGGAACAGGGGGCCTACGAGCAGTACTTC. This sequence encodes CASSSPREQGAYEQYF.